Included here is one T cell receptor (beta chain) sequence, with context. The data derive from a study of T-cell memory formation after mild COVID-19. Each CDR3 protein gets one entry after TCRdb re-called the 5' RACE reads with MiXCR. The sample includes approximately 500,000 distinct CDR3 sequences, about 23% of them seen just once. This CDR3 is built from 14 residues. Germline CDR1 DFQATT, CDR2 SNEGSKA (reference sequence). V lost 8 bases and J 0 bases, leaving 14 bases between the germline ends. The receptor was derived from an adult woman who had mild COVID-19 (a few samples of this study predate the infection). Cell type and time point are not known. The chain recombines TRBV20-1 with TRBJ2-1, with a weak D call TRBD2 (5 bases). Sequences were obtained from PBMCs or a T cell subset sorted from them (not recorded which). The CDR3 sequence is CSRRRRSSYNEQFF. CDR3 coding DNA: TGCAGTCGTAGGAGGCGGAGCTCCTACAATGAGCAGTTCTTC.